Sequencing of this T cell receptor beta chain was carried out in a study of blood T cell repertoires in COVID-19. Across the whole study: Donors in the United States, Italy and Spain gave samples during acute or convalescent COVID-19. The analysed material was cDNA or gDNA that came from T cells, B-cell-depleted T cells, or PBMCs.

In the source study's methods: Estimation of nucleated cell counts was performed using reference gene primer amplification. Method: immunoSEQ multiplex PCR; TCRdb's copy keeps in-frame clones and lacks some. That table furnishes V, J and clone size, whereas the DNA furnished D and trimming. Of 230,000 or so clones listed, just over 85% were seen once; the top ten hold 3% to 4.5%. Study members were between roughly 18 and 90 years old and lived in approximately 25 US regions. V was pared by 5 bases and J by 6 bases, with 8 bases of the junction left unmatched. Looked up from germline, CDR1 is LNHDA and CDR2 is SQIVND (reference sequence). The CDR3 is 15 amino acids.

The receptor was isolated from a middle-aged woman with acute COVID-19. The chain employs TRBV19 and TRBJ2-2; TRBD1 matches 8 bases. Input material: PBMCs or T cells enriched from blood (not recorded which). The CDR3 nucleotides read TGTGCCAGTAGTCCGCGCCGGGGACAGGCCGGGGAGCTGTTTTTT. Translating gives CASSPRRGQAGELFF.